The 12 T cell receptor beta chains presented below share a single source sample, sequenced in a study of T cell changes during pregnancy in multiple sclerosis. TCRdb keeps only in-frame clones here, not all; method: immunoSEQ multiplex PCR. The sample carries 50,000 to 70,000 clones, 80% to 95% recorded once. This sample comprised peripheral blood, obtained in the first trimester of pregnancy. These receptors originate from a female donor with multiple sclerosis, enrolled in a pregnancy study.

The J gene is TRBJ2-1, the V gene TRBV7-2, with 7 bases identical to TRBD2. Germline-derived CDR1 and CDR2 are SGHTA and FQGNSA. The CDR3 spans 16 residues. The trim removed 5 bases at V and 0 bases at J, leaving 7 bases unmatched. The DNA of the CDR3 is TGTGCCAGCAGCGGGGCCAGCGGGGTCTCCTACAATGAGCAGTTCTTC. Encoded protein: CASSGASGVSYNEQFF.

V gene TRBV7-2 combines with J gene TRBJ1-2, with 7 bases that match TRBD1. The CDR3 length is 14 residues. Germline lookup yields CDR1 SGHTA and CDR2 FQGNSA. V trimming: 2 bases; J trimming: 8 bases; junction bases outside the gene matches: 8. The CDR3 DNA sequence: TGTGCCAGCAGCTTATTAAAGGGGGCGGGGGGCTACACCTTC. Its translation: CASSLLKGAGGYTF.

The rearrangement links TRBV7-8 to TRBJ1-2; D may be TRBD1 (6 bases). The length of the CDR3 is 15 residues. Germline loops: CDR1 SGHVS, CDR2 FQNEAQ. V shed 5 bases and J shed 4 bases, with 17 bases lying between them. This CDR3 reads CASSTGPQGSYGYTF. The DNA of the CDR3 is TGTGCCAGCAGCACCGGACCGCAGGGGAGCTATGGCTACACCTTC.

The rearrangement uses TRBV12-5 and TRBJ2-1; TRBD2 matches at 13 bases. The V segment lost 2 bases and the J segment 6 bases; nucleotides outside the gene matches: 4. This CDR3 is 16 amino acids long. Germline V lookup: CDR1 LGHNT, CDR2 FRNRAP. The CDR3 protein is CASGLRTSGGGNEQFF. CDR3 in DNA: TGTGCTAGTGGTTTGAGGACTAGCGGGGGAGGCAATGAGCAGTTCTTC.

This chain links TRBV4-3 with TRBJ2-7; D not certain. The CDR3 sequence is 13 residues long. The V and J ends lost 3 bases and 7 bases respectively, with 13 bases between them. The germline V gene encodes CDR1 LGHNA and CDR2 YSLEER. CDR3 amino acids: CASSQGRPTEQYF. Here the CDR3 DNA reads TGCGCCAGCAGCCAGGGCCGACCGACAGAGCAGTACTTC.

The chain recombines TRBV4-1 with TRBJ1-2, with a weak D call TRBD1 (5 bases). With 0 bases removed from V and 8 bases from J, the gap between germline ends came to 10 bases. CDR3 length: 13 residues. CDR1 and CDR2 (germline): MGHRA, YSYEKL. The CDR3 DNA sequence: TGCGCCAGCAGCCAAGACAGGGCGGCCGGCTACACCTTC. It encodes CASSQDRAAGYTF.

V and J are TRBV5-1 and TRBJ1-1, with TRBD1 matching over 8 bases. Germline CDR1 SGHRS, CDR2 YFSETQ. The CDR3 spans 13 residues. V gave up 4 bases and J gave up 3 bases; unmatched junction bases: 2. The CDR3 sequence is CASSQQGDTEAFF. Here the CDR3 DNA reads TGCGCCAGCAGCCAACAGGGGGACACTGAAGCTTTCTTT.

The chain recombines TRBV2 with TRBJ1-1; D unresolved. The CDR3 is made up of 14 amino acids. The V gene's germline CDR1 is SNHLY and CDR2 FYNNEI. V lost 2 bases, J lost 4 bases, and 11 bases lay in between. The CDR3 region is CASSERGLGTEAFF. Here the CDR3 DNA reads TGTGCCAGCAGTGAACGAGGCCTGGGCACTGAAGCTTTCTTT.

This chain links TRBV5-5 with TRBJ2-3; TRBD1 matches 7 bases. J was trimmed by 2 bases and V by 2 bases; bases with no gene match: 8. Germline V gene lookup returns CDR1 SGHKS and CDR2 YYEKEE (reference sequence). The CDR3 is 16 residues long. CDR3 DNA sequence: TGTGCCAGCAGCTTTGGGACAGAACCTTTCACAGATACGCAGTATTTT. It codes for CASSFGTEPFTDTQYF.

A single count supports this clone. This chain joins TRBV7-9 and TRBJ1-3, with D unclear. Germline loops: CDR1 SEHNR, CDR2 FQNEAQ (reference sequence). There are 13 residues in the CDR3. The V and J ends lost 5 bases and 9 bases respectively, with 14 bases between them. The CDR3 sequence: CASSRGESGTIYF. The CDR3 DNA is TGTGCCAGCAGCCGGGGAGAAAGCGGCACCATATATTTT.

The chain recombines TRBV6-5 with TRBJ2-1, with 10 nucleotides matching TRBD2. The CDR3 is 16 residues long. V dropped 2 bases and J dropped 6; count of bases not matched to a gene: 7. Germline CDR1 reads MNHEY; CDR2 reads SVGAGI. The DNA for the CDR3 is TGTGCCAGCAGTTACAGTGGACTAGCGGAAGGCAATGAGCAGTTCTTC. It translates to CASSYSGLAEGNEQFF.

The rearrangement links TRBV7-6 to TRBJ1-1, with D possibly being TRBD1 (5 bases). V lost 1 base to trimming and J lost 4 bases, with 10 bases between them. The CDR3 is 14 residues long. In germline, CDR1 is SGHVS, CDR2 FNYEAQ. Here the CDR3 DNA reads TGTGCCAGCAGCTTAGGGGGGGGAGTCACTGAAGCTTTCTTT. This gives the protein CASSLGGGVTEAFF.